The 15 T cell receptor beta chains given below trace back to one sample, sequenced in a study of T cells in localized non-small cell lung cancer. Assay used: immunoSEQ multiplex PCR; TCRdb lists only in-frame clones, some missing. The sample has roughly 38,000 clones; roughly 89% are singletons. The sequenced sample was peripheral blood mononuclear cells, obtained before any cancer treatment. These receptors were collected from a male donor aged 60 or over with stage II lung adenocarcinoma.

This sequence joins TRBV11-2 and TRBJ1-1; the D is unclear. V shed 0 bases and J shed 1 base, with 6 bases lying between them. Germline V gene sequence: CDR1 SGHAT, CDR2 FQNNGV. The CDR3 covers 14 residues. The CDR3 region has the DNA TGTGCCAGCAGCTTAGAAGGGAAGAACACTGAAGCTTTCTTT. Its protein is CASSLEGKNTEAFF.

The rearrangement links TRBV7-6 to TRBJ1-4; 7 bases agree with TRBD1. The ends lost 2 bases at V and 0 bases at J; junction bases unmatched: 3. Germline V gives CDR1 SGHVS, CDR2 FNYEAQ. This CDR3 contains 16 residues. The CDR3 region has the DNA TGTGCCAGCAGCTTAATGGGGACAGCAACTAATGAAAAACTGTTTTTT. It specifies CASSLMGTATNEKLFF.

The chain couples TRBV7-2 to TRBJ2-2; D is unclear. V lost 5 bases, J lost 0 bases, and 13 bases lay in between. The germline V gene encodes CDR1 SGHTA and CDR2 FQGNSA. CDR3 length: 16 residues. CDR3 amino acids: CASSITRASNTGELFF. In DNA, the CDR3 is TGTGCCAGCAGCATTACACGGGCCTCGAACACCGGGGAGCTGTTTTTT.

The rearrangement joins TRBV30 to TRBJ2-2, with 7 bases that match TRBD1. V dropped 0 bases and J dropped 7; count of bases not matched to a gene: 11. In germline, CDR1 is GTSNPN, CDR2 SVGIG (reference sequence). The CDR3 spans 16 residues. CDR3 coding DNA: TGTGCCTGGAGTGTAGTCGGTAGGGGGCGTAACGGGGAGCTGTTTTTT. The encoded protein is CAWSVVGRGRNGELFF.

The chain couples TRBV7-2 to TRBJ1-2; perhaps TRBD1 as D (5 bases). The CDR3 contains 14 residues. CDR1 SGHTA and CDR2 FQGNSA come from the germline V gene. V dropped 5 bases and J dropped 4 bases, with 14 bases sitting between them. CDR3: CASSTGPTSYGYTF. The CDR3 DNA sequence: TGTGCCAGCAGCACGGGACCGACCTCCTATGGCTACACCTTC.

V is TRBV7-9 and J is TRBJ1-5, with a possible D match to TRBD1 (6 bases). Germline-derived CDR1 and CDR2 are SEHNR and FQNEAQ (reference sequence). This CDR3 comprises 16 residues. V was cut by 1 base and J by 8 bases, with 18 bases left in between. The CDR3 sequence is CASSLGGPGAIEPQHF. CDR3 in DNA: TGTGCCAGCAGCTTAGGGGGACCGGGGGCAATTGAGCCCCAGCATTTT.

Worth noting for this clone: The sample carries other DNA sequences with the same CDR3. DNA for the CDR3: TGCGCCAGCAGCCCACGACAGGGAAGGGAAGCTGGCTACACCTTC. This sequence encodes CASSPRQGREAGYTF. The chain carries TRBV5-1 and TRBJ1-2; 7 bases fit TRBD1. The germline V gene encodes CDR1 SGHRS and CDR2 YFSETQ. The CDR3 contains 15 residues. After removal of 4 bases from V and 7 bases from J, the junction contained 13 bases not matched to a gene.

The V call is TRBV5-1, the J call TRBJ1-1; 8 bases align to TRBD1. Looked up from germline, CDR1 is SGHRS and CDR2 is YFSETQ. This CDR3 has 16 amino acids. V lost 1 base to trimming and J lost 3 bases; unmatched junction nucleotides: 8. The DNA for the CDR3 is TGCGCCAGCAGCTTGACAGGGGGGTTATCGGACACTGAAGCTTTCTTT. Its translation is CASSLTGGLSDTEAFF.

The V and J genes are TRBV7-8 and TRBJ2-5, with 7 nucleotides matching TRBD1. The CDR3 is made up of 14 amino acids. V lost 3 bases, J lost 4 bases, and 5 bases stayed unmatched. Germline V gene data show CDR1 as SGHVS and CDR2 as FQNEAQ. The CDR3 DNA reads TGTGCCAGCAGCTTCCGGGACAGCGGAGAGACCCAGTACTTC. Protein product: CASSFRDSGETQYF.

This clone was detected only once. The genes are TRBV4-1 and TRBJ2-1, with D perhaps TRBD1 or TRBD2 (5 bases each). Germline V gene data show CDR1 as MGHRA and CDR2 as YSYEKL. The CDR3 is made up of 16 amino acids. The V and J ends lost 0 bases and 7 bases respectively, with 16 bases between them. The DNA for the CDR3 is TGCGCCAGCAGCCAAGATTTCGAGGGGACGGGAAATGAGCAGTTCTTC. This encodes CASSQDFEGTGNEQFF.

This rearrangement joins TRBV30 to TRBJ1-3; 7 nucleotides match TRBD1. Trimming cost V 8 bases and J 3 bases; bases outside gene matches: 10. The germline CDR1 and CDR2 sequences are GTSNPN and SVGIG (reference sequence). This CDR3 has 14 amino acids. For the CDR3, the DNA is TGTGCCCGCGGTGGGACAGCTTATGGAAACACCATATATTTT. It yields the protein CARGGTAYGNTIYF.

This chain uses TRBV28 with TRBJ2-7; D gene unclear. The CDR3 has 12 amino acids. Germline V gives CDR1 MDHEN, CDR2 SYDVKM. V lost 2 bases to trimming and J lost 4 bases, with 6 bases between them. CDR3 sequence: CASSLVGYEQYF. The CDR3 nucleotides are TGTGCCAGCAGTTTAGTGGGATACGAGCAGTACTTC. Combining the CDR3 with reference TRBV28 and TRBJ2-7 gives the whole variable domain DVKVTQSSRYLVKRTGEKVFLECVQDMDHENMFWYRQDPGLGLRLIYFSYDVKMKEKGDIPEGYSVSREKKERFSLILESASTNQTSMYLCASSLVGYEQYFGPGTRLTVT.

The J gene is TRBJ2-5, the V gene TRBV18; a weak D match, TRBD1 (5 bases). The CDR3 sequence is 12 residues long. The ends were cut back, 5 bases at V and 1 base at J, with 5 bases in the middle. In germline, CDR1 is KGHSH, CDR2 LQKENI. The CDR3 here is CASSRGQETQYF. The CDR3 DNA is TGTGCCAGCTCAAGGGGCCAAGAGACCCAGTACTTC.

The chain is built from TRBV6-5 and TRBJ1-3, with TRBD1 matching 8 bases. The CDR3 has 15 residues. Germline V gives CDR1 MNHEY, CDR2 SVGAGI. V lost 5 bases to trimming and J lost 2 bases; unmatched junction nucleotides: 5. The CDR3 spells CASSLDRDPGNTIYF. CDR3 coding DNA: TGTGCCAGCAGTCTGGACAGGGACCCTGGAAACACCATATATTTT.

The V call is TRBV4-3, the J call TRBJ2-1; 10 positions agree with TRBD1. The CDR3 length is 16 residues. V was clipped by 4 bases and J by 2 bases; unmatched bases: 5. From germline, CDR1 is LGHNA and CDR2 YSLEER. CDR3 bases: TGCGCCAGCAGCCGAGCGGGACAGGGGACCTACAATGAGCAGTTCTTC. It translates to CASSRAGQGTYNEQFF.